These 18 T cell receptor beta chains share one sample of origin, sequenced in a study of blood T cell repertoires in COVID-19. Profiled with immunoSEQ multiplex PCR; TCRdb holds only in-frame clones, not every one. The table lists around 130,000 clones, 85% to 90% of them singletons. Source material: peripheral blood. These receptors originate from a human donor in a cohort sampled during active COVID-19.

V and J are TRBV6-5 and TRBJ1-6, with D maybe TRBD1 (6 bases). CDR3 length equals 13 residues. V was pared by 6 bases and J by 10 bases, with 13 bases between. The germline V gene encodes CDR1 MNHEY and CDR2 SVGAGI. CDR3 protein: CASRPTGYSPLHF. The CDR3 DNA sequence: TGTGCCAGCAGGCCAACAGGGTACTCACCCCTCCACTTT.

The chain links TRBV7-9 to TRBJ1-6; D unresolved. The germline V and J ends were trimmed by 2 bases and 10 bases, with 6 bases remaining between them. The CDR3 covers 12 residues. Germline CDR1 SEHNR, CDR2 FQNEAQ (reference sequence). The CDR3 is CASSLPGSPLHF. For the CDR3, the DNA is TGTGCCAGCAGCTTACCGGGGTCACCCCTCCACTTT.

The chain joins TRBV2 to TRBJ2-5; 9 bases are shared with TRBD1. The CDR3 consists of 17 residues. The V segment lost 3 bases and the J segment 6 bases; nucleotides outside the gene matches: 14. Germline CDR1 is SNHLY and CDR2 is FYNNEI. The CDR3 nucleotides are TGTGCCAGCAGTGAGAGTGGGACAGGGCGAGATAAAAAGACCCAGTACTTC. It yields the protein CASSESGTGRDKKTQYF.

This clone showed up just once. V is TRBV10-3 and J is TRBJ2-1; D might be TRBD2 (5 bases). V dropped 8 bases and J dropped 6 bases, with 8 bases sitting between them. This CDR3 comprises 11 residues. The germline gives CDR1 ENHRY, CDR2 SYGVKD. This CDR3 reads CAIGRGNEQFF. For the CDR3, the DNA is TGTGCCATCGGACGGGGCAATGAGCAGTTCTTC.

The chain links TRBV5-8 to TRBJ1-1, with D perhaps TRBD1 (6 bases). V dropped 2 bases and J dropped 0 bases, with 8 bases sitting between them. The CDR3 has 14 residues. CDR1 is SGHTS, CDR2 YDEGEE, per germline. This CDR3 is CASSFRGMNTEAFF. The DNA of the CDR3 is TGTGCCAGCAGCTTCAGGGGTATGAACACTGAAGCTTTCTTT.

The rearrangement uses TRBV4-2 and TRBJ2-7; 8 nucleotides line up with TRBD2. The V segment lost 8 bases and the J segment 3 bases; nucleotides outside the gene matches: 9. This CDR3 spans 14 amino acids. Germline CDR1 and CDR2: LGHNA and YNFKEQ. CDR3 region: CASSPGLALYEQYF. CDR3 nucleotide sequence: TGTGCCAGCTCTCCTGGACTAGCCCTCTACGAGCAGTACTTC.

The chain employs TRBV7-6 and TRBJ2-7, with 10 bases matching TRBD1. The trim removed 0 bases at V and 4 bases at J, leaving 3 bases unmatched. The CDR3 consists of 15 residues. Germline loops: CDR1 SGHVS, CDR2 FNYEAQ. CDR3 sequence reads: CASSLAGTGVYEQYF. CDR3 nucleotide sequence: TGTGCCAGCAGCTTAGCGGGGACAGGGGTGTACGAGCAGTACTTC.

J is TRBJ1-2 and V is TRBV9, with 9 bases aligning to TRBD1. Germline V CDR1 and CDR2: SGDLS, YYNGEE. The CDR3 is 16 residues long. The V and J ends lost 3 bases and 8 bases, in that order; junction bases with no gene match: 14. The CDR3 bases are TGTGCCAGCAGCGACACTTTTATACAGGGGGCTGGGGGCTACACCTTC. Its protein is CASSDTFIQGAGGYTF.

The chain combines TRBV29-1 with TRBJ2-5; D not certain. Germline V lookup: CDR1 SQVTM, CDR2 ANQGSEA. CDR3 size: 12 residues. Between the trimmed V and J ends, which lost 1 base and 7 bases, there was a span of 10 bases. CDR3: CSVEGSYATQYF. CDR3 DNA sequence: TGCAGCGTTGAAGGGAGTTATGCGACCCAGTACTTC.

The rearrangement links TRBV14 to TRBJ1-4; tentative D call: TRBD1 (6 bases). The CDR3 consists of 13 residues. Germline V CDR1 and CDR2: SGHDN, FVKESK. Trimming cost V 6 bases and J 8 bases, with 13 bases left between them. The CDR3, as DNA: TGTGCCAGCAGTCCCATCACAGGGGAAAAACTGTTTTTT. It specifies CASSPITGEKLFF. Filled out from reference TRBV14 and TRBJ1-4, the complete variable domain reads EAGVTQFPSHSVIEKGQTVTLRCDPISGHDNLYWYRRVMGKEIKFLLHFVKESKQDESGMPNNRFLAERTGGTYSTLKVQPAELEDSGVYFCASSPITGEKLFFGSGTQLSVL.

This chain links TRBV5-1 with TRBJ2-5; the match to TRBD2 covers 10 bases. J was trimmed by 1 base and V by 4 bases; bases with no gene match: 7. The CDR3 loop spans 16 amino acids. The V gene's germline CDR1 is SGHRS and CDR2 YFSETQ. In DNA form, the CDR3 reads TGCGCCAGCAGCATTAATCTAGCGGGGGCCCAAGAGACCCAGTACTTC. This encodes CASSINLAGAQETQYF.

This clone was counted a single time. The CDR3 DNA is TGTGCCAGCAGCCCCAGGGATTATCAGCCCCAGCATTTT. Amino acids: CASSPRDYQPQHF. V and J are TRBV4-2 and TRBJ1-5; D may be TRBD1 (5 bases). CDR1 is LGHNA and CDR2 is YNFKEQ in the germline V gene. The V end was cut by 4 bases, the J end by 5 bases, with 9 bases between. This CDR3 contains 13 residues.

The rearrangement joins TRBV7-7 to TRBJ2-5, with D possibly TRBD1 on 6 matching bases. Trimming stripped 5 bases from V and 5 bases from J, with 18 bases between. The germline V gene has CDR1 SSHAT and CDR2 FNYEAQ (reference sequence). The CDR3 has 15 amino acids. The CDR3 DNA is TGTGCCAGCAGCCTAAATCAGGGGTTTAGGGAGACCCAGTACTTC. Amino acids: CASSLNQGFRETQYF.

This chain joins TRBV7-9 and TRBJ1-1, with unresolved D. The germline V and J ends were trimmed by 1 base and 8 bases, with 8 bases remaining between them. The CDR3 totals 12 residues. Per the germline V gene, CDR1 is SEHNR and CDR2 is FQNEAQ (reference sequence). DNA for the CDR3: TGTGCCAGCAGCTTAGACAGTGGGGAAGCTTTCTTT. Translating it yields CASSLDSGEAFF.

This rearrangement joins TRBV3-1 (or the pseudogene TRBV3-2) to TRBJ1-5; D possibly corresponds to TRBD1 (5 bases). The CDR3 extends over 15 amino acids. The V gene's germline CDR1 is LGHDT and CDR2 YNNKEL (reference sequence). V was cut by 1 base and J by 7 bases, with 14 bases left in between. The CDR3 loop is CASSQGTVGGQPQHF. CDR3 in DNA: TGTGCCAGCAGCCAAGGTACAGTTGGGGGGCAGCCCCAGCATTTT.

This sequence joins TRBV13 and TRBJ2-3, with 10 nucleotides matching TRBD2. The CDR3 extends over 15 amino acids. Germline values: CDR1 PRHDT, CDR2 FYEKMQ (reference sequence). V shed 5 bases, J shed 4 bases, and the junction held 6 bases outside the gene matches. The CDR3 DNA reads TGTGCCAGCAGCCCGAGCGGGGGGGGATCAGATACGCAGTATTTT. This translates into CASSPSGGGSDTQYF. Supplemented by reference TRBV13 and TRBJ2-3, the full variable domain reads AAGVIQSPRHLIKEKRETATLKCYPIPRHDTVYWYQQGPGQDPQFLISFYEKMQSDKGSIPDRFSAQQFSDYHSELNMSSLELGDSALYFCASSPSGGGSDTQYFGPGTRLTVL.

The chain carries TRBV7-9 and TRBJ1-2, with D perhaps matching TRBD1 (5 bases). From germline, CDR1 is SEHNR and CDR2 FQNEAQ (reference sequence). Trimming removed 5 bases from V and 8 bases from J, with 24 bases in between. The length of the CDR3 is 16 residues. The CDR3 reads CASSKRERGEREGYTF. The CDR3 nucleotides are TGTGCCAGCAGCAAGCGGGAGAGGGGAGAAAGGGAAGGCTACACCTTC.

This chain links TRBV4-2 with TRBJ2-3; 15 bases align to TRBD2. After removal of 3 bases from V and 3 bases from J, the junction contained 10 bases not matched to a gene. CDR3 length: 19 residues. Germline V gene data show CDR1 as LGHNA and CDR2 as YNFKEQ. As DNA, the CDR3 is TGTGCCAGCAGCCATTCCTCCGGGACTAGCGGGAGGTTGACAGATACGCAGTATTTT. It encodes CASSHSSGTSGRLTDTQYF.